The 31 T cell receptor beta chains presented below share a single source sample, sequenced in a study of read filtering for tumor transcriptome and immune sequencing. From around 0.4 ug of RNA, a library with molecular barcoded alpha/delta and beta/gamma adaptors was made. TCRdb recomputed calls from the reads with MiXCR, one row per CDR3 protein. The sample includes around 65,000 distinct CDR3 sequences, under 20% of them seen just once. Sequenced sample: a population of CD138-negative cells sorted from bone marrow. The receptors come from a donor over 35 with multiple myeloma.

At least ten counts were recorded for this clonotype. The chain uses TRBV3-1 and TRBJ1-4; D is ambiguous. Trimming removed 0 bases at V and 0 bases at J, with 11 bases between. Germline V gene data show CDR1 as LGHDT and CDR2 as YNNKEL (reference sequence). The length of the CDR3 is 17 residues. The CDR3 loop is CASSQDPRIATNEKLFF. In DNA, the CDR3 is TGTGCCAGCAGCCAAGATCCCCGGATTGCAACTAATGAAAAACTGTTTTTT.

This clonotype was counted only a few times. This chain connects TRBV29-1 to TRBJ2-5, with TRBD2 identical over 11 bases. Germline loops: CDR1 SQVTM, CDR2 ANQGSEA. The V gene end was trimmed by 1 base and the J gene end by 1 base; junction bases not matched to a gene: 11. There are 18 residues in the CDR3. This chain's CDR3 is CSVEGPLTSGAAQETQYF. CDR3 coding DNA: TGCAGCGTTGAAGGGCCCCTGACTAGCGGGGCAGCCCAAGAGACCCAGTACTTC.

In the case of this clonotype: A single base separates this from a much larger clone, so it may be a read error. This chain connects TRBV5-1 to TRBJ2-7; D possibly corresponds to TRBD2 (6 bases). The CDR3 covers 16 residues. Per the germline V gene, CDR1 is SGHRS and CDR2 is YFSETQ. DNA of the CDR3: TGCGCCAGCAGCTTGGGGGGAGGAAAGAGCTCCTACGAGCTGTACTTC. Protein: CASSLGGGKSSYELYF.

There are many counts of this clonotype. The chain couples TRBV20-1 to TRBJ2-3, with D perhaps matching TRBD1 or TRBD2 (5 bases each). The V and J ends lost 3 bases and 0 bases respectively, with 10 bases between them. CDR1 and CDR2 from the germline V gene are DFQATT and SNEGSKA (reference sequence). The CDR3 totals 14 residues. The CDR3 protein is CSARGTYSTDTQYF. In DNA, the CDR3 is TGCAGTGCTAGGGGGACGTATAGCACAGATACGCAGTATTTT.

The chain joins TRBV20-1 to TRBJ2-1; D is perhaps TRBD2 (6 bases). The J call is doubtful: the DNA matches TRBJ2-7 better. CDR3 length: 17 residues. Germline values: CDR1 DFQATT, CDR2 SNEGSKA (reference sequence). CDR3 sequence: CSARVRGGGISYNEQYF. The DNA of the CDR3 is TGCAGTGCTAGAGTCAGAGGTGGCGGGATCTCCTACAATGAGCAGTACTTC.

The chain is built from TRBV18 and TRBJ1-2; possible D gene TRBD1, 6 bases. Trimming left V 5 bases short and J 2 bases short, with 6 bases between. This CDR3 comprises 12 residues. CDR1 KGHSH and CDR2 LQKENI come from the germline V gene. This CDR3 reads CASSGTNYGYTF. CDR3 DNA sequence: TGTGCCAGCTCAGGGACAAACTATGGCTACACCTTC.

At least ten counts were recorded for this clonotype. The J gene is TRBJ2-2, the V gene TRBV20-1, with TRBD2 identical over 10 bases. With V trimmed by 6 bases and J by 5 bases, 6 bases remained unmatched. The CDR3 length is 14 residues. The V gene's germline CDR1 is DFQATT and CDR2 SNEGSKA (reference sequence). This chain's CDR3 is CSAEAGGPTGELFF. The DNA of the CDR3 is TGCAGTGCAGAAGCGGGAGGGCCAACCGGGGAGCTGTTTTTT.

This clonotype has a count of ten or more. The CDR3 region has the DNA TGTGCCAGCAGCTTAGCGCGGGATACGCAGTATTTT. This gives the protein CASSLARDTQYF. The chain links TRBV7-2 to TRBJ2-3; unclear D gene. Germline lookup yields CDR1 SGHTA and CDR2 FQGNSA. V was shortened by 0 bases and J by 6 bases, with 4 bases between the two germline ends. The CDR3 length is 12 residues. The full variable domain, with the rest looked up from reference TRBV7-2 and TRBJ2-3, is GAGVSQSPSNKVTEKGKDVELRCDPISGHTALYWYRQSLGQGLEFLIYFQGNSAPDKSGLPSDRFSAERTGGSVSTLTIQRTQQEDSAVYLCASSLARDTQYFGPGTRLTVL.

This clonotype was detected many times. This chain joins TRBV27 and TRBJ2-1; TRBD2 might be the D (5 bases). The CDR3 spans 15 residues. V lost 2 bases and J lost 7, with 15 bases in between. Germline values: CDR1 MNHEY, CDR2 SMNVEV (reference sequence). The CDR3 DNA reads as TGTGCCAGCAGTTTAGTAGCTCGAGGGTTGAATGAGCAGTTCTTC. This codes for CASSLVARGLNEQFF.

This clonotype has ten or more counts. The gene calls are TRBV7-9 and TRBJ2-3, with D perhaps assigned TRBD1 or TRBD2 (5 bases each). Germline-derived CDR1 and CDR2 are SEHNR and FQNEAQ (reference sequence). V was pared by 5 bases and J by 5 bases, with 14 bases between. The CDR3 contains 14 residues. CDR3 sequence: CASSRDARRDTQYF. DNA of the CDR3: TGTGCCAGCAGCCGGGACGCCCGAAGAGATACGCAGTATTTT. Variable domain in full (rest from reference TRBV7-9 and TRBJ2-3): DTGVSQNPRHKITKRGQNVTFRCDPISEHNRLYWYRQTLGQGPEFLTYFQNEAQLEKSRLLSDRFSAERPKGSFSTLEIQRTEQGDSAMYLCASSRDARRDTQYFGPGTRLTVL.

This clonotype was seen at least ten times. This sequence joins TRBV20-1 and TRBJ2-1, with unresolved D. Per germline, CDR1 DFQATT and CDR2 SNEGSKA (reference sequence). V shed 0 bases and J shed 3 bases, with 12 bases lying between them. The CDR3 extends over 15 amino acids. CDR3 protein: CSARDPQVSYNEQFF. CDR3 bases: TGCAGTGCTAGAGACCCGCAGGTGAGCTACAATGAGCAGTTCTTC.

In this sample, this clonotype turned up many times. DNA of the CDR3: TGCAGCGTCGCGGACGGAGAAGAGACCCAGTACTTC. As protein: CSVADGEETQYF. This chain connects TRBV29-1 to TRBJ2-5; D gene ambiguous. Germline assignment: CDR1 SQVTM and CDR2 ANQGSEA. The CDR3 extends over 12 amino acids. Trimming left V 6 bases short and J 3 bases short, with 11 bases between.

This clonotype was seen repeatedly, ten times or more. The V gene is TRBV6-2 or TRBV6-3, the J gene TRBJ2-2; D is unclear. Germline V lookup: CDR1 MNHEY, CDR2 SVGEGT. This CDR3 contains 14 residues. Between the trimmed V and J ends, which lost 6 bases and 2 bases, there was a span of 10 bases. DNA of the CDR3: TGTGCCAGCAGCTTAAATATTAACACCGGGGAGCTGTTTTTT. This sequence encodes CASSLNINTGELFF.

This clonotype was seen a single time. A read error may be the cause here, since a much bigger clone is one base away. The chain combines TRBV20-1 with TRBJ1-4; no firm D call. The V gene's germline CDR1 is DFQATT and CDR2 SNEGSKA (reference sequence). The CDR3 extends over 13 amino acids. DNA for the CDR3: TGCAGTGGAAAGAGACCCGGATCTGAAAAACTGTATTTT. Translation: CSGKRPGSEKLYF.

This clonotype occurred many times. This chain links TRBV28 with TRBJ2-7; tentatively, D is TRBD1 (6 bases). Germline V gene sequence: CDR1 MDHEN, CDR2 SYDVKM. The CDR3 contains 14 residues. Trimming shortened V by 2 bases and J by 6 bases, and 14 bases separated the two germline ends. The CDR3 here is CASSLTDRFGEQYF. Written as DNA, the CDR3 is TGTGCCAGCAGTTTAACCGACAGGTTTGGCGAGCAGTACTTC.

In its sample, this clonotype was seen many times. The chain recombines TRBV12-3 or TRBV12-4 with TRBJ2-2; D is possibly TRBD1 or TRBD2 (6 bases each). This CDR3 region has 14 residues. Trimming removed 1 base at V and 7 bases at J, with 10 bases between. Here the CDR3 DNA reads TGTGCCAGCAGTTTAGTCGGGGGCGGCGGGGAGCTGTTTTTT. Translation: CASSLVGGGGELFF.

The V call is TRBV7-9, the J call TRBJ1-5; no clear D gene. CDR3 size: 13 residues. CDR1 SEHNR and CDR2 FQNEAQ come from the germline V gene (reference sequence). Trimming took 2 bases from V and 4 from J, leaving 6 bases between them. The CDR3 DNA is TGTGCCAGCAGCTTAAACCAGAATCAGCCCCAGCATTTT. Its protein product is CASSLNQNQPQHF.

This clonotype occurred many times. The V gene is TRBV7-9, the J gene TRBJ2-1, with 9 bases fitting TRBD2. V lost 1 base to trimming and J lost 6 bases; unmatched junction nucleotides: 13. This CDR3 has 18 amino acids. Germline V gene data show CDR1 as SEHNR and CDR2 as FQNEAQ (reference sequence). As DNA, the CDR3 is TGTGCCAGCAGCTTAGGATCCGGGCTAGCGGGAAGCGGCAATGAGCAGTTCTTC. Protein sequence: CASSLGSGLAGSGNEQFF.

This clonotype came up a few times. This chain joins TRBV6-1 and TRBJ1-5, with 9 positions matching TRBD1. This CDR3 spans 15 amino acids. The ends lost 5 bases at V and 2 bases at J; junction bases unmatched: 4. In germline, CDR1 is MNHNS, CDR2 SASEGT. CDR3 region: CASSLDRGGNQPQHF. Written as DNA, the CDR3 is TGTGCCAGCAGTTTGGACAGGGGAGGCAATCAGCCCCAGCATTTT.

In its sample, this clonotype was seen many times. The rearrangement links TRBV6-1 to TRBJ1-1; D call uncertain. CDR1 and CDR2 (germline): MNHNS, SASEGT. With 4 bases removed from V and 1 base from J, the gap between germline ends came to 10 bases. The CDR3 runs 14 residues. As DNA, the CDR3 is TGTGCCAGCAGTGTACGTCTTGGGAACACTGAAGCTTTCTTT. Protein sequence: CASSVRLGNTEAFF.

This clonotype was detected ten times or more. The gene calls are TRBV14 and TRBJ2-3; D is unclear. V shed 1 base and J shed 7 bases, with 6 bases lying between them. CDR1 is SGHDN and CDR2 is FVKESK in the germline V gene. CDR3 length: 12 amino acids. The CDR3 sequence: CASSQGPNTQYF. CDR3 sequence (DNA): TGTGCCAGCAGCCAAGGGCCAAATACGCAGTATTTT.

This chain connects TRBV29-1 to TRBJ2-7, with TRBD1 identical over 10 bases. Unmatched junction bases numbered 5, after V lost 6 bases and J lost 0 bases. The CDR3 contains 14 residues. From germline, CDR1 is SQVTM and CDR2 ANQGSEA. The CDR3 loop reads CSVGDRGLSYEQYF. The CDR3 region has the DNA TGCAGCGTAGGGGACAGGGGTCTCTCCTACGAGCAGTACTTC.

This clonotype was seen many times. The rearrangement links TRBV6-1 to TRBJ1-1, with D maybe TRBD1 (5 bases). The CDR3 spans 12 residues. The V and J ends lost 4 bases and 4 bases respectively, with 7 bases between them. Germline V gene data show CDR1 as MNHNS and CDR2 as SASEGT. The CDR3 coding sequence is TGTGCCAGCAGTGCAGGGCCCACTGAAGCTTTCTTT. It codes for CASSAGPTEAFF.

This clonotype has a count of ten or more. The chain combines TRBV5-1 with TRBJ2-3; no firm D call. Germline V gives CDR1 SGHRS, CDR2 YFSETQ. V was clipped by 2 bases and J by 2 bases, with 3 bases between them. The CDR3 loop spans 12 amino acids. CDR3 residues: CASSFPTDTQYF. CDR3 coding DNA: TGCGCCAGCAGCTTTCCCACAGATACGCAGTATTTT.

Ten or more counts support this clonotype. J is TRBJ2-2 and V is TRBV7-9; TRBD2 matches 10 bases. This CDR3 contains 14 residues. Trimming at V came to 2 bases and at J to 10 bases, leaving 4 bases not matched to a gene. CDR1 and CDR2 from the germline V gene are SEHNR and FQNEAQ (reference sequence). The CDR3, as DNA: TGTGCCAGCAGCTTACTAGCGGGAGCCGTGGAGCTGTTTTTT. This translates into CASSLLAGAVELFF. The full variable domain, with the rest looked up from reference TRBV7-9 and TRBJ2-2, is DTGVSQNPRHKITKRGQNVTFRCDPISEHNRLYWYRQTLGQGPEFLTYFQNEAQLEKSRLLSDRFSAERPKGSFSTLEIQRTEQGDSAMYLCASSLLAGAVELFFGEGSRLTVL.

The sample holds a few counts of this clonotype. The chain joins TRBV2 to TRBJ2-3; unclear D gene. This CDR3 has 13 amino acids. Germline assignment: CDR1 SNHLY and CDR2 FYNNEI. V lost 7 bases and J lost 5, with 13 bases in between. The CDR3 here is CASTRNRGDTQYF. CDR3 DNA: TGTGCCAGCACCAGAAACAGAGGAGATACGCAGTATTTT.

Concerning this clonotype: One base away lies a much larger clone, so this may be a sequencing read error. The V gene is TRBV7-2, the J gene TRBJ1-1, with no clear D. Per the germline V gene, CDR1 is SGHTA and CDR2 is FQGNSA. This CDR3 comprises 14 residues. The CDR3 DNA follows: TGTGCCAGCAGCTTGGCCCCGGCGAACACTGAAGTTTTCTTT. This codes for CASSLAPANTEVFF.

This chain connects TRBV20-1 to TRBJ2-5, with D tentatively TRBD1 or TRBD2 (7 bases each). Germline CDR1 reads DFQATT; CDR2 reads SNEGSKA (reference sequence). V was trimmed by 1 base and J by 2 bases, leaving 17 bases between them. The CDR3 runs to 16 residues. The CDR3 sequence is CSARAQGGGRQETQYF. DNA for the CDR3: TGCAGTGCTAGAGCTCAGGGAGGGGGCAGACAAGAGACCCAGTACTTC.

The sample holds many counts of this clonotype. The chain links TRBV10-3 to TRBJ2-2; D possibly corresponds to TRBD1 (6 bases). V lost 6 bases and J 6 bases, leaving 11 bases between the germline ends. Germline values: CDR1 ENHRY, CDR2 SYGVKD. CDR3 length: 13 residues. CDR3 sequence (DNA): TGTGCCATCAGGGGGGCACTTGCCGGGGAGCTGTTTTTT. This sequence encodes CAIRGALAGELFF.

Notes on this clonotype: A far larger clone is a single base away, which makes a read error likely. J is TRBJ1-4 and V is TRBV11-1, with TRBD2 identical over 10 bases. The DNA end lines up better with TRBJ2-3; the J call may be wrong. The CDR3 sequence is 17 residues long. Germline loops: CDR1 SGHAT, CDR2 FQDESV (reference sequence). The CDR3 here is CASSTLGTSEGALDQYF. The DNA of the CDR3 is TGTGCCAGCAGCACCCTTGGGACTAGCGAGGGGGCCTTGGATCAGTATTTT.

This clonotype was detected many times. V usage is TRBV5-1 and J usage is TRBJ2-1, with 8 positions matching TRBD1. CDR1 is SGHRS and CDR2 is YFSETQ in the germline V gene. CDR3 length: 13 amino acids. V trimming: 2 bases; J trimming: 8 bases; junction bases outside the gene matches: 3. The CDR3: CASSFQGAHEQFF. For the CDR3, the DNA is TGCGCCAGCAGCTTCCAGGGGGCACATGAGCAGTTCTTC.